One T cell receptor (beta chain) is described in this entry. Study processing details: Scientists estimated how many nucleated cells there were by amplifying reference gene primers. Some clones are missing from TCRdb's copy, which holds only in-frame ones; the method was immunoSEQ multiplex PCR. V and J calls and clone size follow that table, whereas D and trimming were derived from the DNA. Among about 150,000 clones, roughly nine tenths were seen once, and the ten largest hold over 12%. The sample originates from a study of blood T cell repertoires in COVID-19. The wider study: Donors in the United States, Italy and Spain gave samples during acute or convalescent COVID-19. The analysed material was cDNA or gDNA that came from T cells, B-cell-depleted T cells, or PBMCs.

The CDR3 spans 14 residues. V was clipped by 6 bases and J by 6 bases, with 15 bases between them. Germline values: CDR1 MNHEY, CDR2 SVGAGI. Material for sequencing was peripheral blood. This clonotype was sampled from a woman between 40 and 50 years old with acute or convalescent COVID-19. The chain carries TRBV6-5 and TRBJ1-5; D is ambiguous. The CDR3 DNA reads TGTGCCAGCAGCCGGATGTCGGCGGGTCAGCCCCAGCATTTT. Encoded protein: CASSRMSAGQPQHF.